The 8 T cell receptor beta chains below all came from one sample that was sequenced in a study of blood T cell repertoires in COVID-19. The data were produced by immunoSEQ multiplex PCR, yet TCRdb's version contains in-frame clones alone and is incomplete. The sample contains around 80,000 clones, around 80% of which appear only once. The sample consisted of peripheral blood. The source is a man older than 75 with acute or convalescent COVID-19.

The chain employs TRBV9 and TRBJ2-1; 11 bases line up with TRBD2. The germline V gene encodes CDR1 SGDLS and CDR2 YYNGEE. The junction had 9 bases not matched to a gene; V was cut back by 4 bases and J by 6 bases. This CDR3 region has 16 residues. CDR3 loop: CASSPSLAGGRNEQFF. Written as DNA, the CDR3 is TGTGCCAGCAGCCCTTCTCTAGCGGGGGGCCGCAATGAGCAGTTCTTC. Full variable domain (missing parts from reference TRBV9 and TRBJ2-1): DSGVTQTPKHLITATGQRVTLRCSPRSGDLSVYWYQQSLDQGLQFLIQYYNGEERAKGNILERFSAQQFPDLHSELNLSSLELGDSALYFCASSPSLAGGRNEQFFGPGTRLTVL.

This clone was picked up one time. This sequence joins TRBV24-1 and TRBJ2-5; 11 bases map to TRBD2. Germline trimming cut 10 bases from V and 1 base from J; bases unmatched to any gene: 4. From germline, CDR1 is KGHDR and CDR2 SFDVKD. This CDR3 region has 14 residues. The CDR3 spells CATATSGAQETQYF. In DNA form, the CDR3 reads TGTGCCACTGCGACTAGCGGGGCCCAAGAGACCCAGTACTTC.

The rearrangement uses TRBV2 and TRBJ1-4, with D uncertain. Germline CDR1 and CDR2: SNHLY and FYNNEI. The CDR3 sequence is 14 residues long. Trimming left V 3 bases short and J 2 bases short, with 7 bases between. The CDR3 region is CASSEGRTNEKLFF. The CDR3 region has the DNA TGTGCCAGCAGTGAGGGCAGGACTAATGAAAAACTGTTTTTT.

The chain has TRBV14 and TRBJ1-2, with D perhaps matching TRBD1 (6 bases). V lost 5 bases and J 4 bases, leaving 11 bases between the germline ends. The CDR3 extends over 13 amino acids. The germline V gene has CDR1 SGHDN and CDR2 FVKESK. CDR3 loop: CASSEQGSYGYTF. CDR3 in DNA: TGTGCCAGCAGCGAACAGGGTTCCTATGGCTACACCTTC.

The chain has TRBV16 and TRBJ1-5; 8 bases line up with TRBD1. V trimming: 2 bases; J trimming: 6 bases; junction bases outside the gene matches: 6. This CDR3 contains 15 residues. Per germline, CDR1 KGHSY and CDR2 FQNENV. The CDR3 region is CASSQSSTGGQPQHF. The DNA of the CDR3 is TGTGCCAGCAGCCAAAGCTCCACAGGGGGTCAGCCCCAGCATTTT.

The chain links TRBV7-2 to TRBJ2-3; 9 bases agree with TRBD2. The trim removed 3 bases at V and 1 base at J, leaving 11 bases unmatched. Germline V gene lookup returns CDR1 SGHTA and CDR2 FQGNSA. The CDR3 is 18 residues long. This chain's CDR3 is CASSLFGSGGWGTDTQYF. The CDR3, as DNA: TGTGCCAGCAGCTTGTTTGGAAGCGGGGGGTGGGGCACAGATACGCAGTATTTT.

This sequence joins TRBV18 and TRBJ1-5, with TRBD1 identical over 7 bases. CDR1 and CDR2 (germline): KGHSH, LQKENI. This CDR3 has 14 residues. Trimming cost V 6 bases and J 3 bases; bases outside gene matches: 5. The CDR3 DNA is TGTGCCAGCTCCTCGGGACAGTCCAATCAGCCCCAGCATTTT. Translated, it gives CASSSGQSNQPQHF.

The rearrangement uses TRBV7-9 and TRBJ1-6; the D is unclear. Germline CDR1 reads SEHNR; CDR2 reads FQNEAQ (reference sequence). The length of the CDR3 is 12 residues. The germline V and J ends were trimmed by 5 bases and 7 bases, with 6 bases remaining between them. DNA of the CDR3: TGTGCCAGCAGCCCACAGAATTCACCCCTCCACTTT. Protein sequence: CASSPQNSPLHF.